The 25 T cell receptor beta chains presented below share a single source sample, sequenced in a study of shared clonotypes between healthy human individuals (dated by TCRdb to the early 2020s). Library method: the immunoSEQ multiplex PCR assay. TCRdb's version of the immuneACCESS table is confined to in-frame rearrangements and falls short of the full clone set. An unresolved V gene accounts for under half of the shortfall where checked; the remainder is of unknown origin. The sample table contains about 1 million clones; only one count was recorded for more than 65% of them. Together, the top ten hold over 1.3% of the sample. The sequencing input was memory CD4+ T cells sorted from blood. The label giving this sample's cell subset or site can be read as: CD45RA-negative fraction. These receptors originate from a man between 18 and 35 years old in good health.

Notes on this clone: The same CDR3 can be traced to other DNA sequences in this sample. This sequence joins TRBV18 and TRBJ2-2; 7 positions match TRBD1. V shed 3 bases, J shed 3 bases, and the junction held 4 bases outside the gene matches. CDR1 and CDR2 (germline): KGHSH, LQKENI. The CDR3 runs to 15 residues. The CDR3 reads CASSPRGPDTGELFF. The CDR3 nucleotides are TGTGCCAGCTCACCTAGGGGGCCGGACACCGGGGAGCTGTTTTTT. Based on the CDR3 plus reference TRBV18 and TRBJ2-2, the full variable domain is NAGVMQNPRHLVRRRGQEARLRCSPMKGHSHVYWYRQLPEEGLKFMVYLQKENIIDESGMPKERFSAEFPKEGPSILRIQQVVRGDSAAYFCASSPRGPDTGELFFGEGSRLTVL.

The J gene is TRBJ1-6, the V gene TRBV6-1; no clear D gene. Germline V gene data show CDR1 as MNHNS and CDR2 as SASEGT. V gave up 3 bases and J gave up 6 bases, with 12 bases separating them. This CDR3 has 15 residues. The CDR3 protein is CASSEMKHLNSPLHF. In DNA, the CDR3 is TGTGCCAGCAGTGAGATGAAACACCTTAATTCACCCCTCCACTTT.

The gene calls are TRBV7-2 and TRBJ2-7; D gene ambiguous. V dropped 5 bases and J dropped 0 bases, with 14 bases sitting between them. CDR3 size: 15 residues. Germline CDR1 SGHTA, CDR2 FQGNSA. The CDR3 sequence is CASSAATRSSYEQYF. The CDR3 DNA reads TGTGCCAGCAGCGCAGCGACACGGAGCTCCTACGAGCAGTACTTC.

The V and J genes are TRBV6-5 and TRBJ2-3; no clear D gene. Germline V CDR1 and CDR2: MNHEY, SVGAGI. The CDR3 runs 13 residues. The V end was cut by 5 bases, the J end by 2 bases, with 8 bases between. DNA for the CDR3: TGTGCCAGCAGTGCAAGAACCACAGATACGCAGTATTTT. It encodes CASSARTTDTQYF.

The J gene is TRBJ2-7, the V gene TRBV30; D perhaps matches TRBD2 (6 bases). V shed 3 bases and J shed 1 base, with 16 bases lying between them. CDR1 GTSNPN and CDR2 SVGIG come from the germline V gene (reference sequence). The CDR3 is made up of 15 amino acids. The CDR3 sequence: CAWRRDPSGSYEQYF. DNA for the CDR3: TGTGCCTGGAGGCGGGATCCCAGCGGTTCCTACGAGCAGTACTTC.

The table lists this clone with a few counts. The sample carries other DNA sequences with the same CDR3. The CDR3 region has the DNA TGTGCCAGTAGTATTCAGGGCGGAGGAAACTATGGCTACACCTTC. Protein sequence: CASSIQGGGNYGYTF. This chain connects TRBV19 to TRBJ1-2; TRBD1 is a possible D gene (5 bases). The germline CDR1 and CDR2 sequences are LNHDA and SQIVND (reference sequence). Trimming pared 3 bases from V and 2 bases from J, leaving 13 bases between. This CDR3 has 15 amino acids.

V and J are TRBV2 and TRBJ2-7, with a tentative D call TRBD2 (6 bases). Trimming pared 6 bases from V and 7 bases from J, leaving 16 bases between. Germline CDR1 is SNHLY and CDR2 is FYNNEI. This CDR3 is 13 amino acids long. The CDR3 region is CASSAGWGGEQYF. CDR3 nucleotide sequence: TGTGCCAGCAGCGCGGGGTGGGGCGGTGAGCAGTACTTC.

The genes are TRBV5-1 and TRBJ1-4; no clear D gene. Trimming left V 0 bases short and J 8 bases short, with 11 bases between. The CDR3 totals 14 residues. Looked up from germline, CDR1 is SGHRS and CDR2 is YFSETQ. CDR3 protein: CASSLEEGSEKLFF. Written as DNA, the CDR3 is TGCGCCAGCAGCTTGGAGGAGGGAAGCGAAAAACTGTTTTTT.

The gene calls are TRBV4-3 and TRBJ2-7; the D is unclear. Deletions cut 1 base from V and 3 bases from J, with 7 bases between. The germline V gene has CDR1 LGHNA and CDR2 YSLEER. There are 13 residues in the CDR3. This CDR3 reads CASSQGTYYEQYF. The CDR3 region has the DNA TGCGCCAGCAGCCAAGGGACGTACTACGAGCAGTACTTC.

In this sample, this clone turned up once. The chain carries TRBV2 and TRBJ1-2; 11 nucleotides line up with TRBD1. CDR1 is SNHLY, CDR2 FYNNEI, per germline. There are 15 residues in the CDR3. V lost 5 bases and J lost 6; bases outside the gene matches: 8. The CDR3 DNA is TGTGCCAGCAGTCCCGGGGACAGGGGGTGGAATGGCTACACCTTC. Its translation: CASSPGDRGWNGYTF.

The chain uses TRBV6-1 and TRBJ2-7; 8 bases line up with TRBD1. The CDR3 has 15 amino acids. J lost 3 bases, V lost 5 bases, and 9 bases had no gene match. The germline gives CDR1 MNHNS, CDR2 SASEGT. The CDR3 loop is CASSPDRGPFYEQYF. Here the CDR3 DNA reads TGTGCCAGCAGTCCCGACAGGGGCCCCTTCTACGAGCAGTACTTC.

CDR3 loop: CASRNDRAGSSNEQFF. In nucleotides, the CDR3 is TGTGCCAGCAGAAACGATAGGGCGGGGTCGAGCAATGAGCAGTTCTTC. The chain carries TRBV28 and TRBJ2-1, with D possibly matching TRBD2 (6 bases). CDR1 and CDR2 from the germline V gene are MDHEN and SYDVKM. Trimming pared 6 bases from V and 6 bases from J, leaving 21 bases between. This CDR3 comprises 16 residues.

DNA of the CDR3: TGTGCCAGCTCACCACCGGTGTCGCGCTACGAGCAGTACTTC. Encoded protein: CASSPPVSRYEQYF. The gene calls are TRBV18 and TRBJ2-7; the D is unclear. Trimming pared 0 bases from V and 3 bases from J, leaving 9 bases between. This CDR3 is built from 14 residues. Germline V CDR1 and CDR2: KGHSH, LQKENI.

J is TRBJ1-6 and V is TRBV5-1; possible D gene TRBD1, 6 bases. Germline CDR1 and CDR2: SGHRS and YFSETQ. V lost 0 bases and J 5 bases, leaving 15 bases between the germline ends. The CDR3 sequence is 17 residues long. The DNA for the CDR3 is TGCGCCAGCAGCTTGGCGGCAGTGAGGGGGGATAATTCACCCCTCCACTTT. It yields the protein CASSLAAVRGDNSPLHF.

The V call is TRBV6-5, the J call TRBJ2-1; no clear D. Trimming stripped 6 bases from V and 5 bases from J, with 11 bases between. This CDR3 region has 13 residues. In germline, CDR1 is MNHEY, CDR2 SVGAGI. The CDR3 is CASRSTANNEQFF. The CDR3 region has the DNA TGTGCCAGCAGATCCACAGCGAACAATGAGCAGTTCTTC.

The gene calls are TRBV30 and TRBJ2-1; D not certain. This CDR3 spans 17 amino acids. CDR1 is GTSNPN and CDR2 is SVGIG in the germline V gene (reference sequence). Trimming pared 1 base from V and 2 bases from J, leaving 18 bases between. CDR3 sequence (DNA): TGTGCCTGGAGTGGGATTCCGAGCCCTGGGGCCTACAATGAGCAGTTCTTC. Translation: CAWSGIPSPGAYNEQFF.

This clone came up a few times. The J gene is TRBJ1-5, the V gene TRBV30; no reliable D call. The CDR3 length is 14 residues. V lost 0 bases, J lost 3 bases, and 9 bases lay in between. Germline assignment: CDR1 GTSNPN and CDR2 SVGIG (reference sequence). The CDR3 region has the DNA TGTGCCTGGAGTGTGCCACAGAACAATCAGCCCCAGCATTTT. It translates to CAWSVPQNNQPQHF.

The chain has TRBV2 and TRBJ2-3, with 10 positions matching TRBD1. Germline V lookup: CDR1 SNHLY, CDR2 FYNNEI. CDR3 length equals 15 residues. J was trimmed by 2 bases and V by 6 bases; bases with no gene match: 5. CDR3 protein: CASRPTGGPTDTQYF. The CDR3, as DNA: TGTGCCAGCAGGCCGACAGGGGGCCCCACAGATACGCAGTATTTT.

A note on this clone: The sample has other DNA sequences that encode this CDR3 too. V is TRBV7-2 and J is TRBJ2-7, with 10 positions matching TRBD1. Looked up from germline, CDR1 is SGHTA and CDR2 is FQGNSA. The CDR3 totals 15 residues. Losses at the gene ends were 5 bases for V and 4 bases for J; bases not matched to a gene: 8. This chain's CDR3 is CASSPTGTGVYEQYF. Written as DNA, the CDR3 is TGTGCCAGCAGCCCTACCGGGACAGGGGTATACGAGCAGTACTTC.

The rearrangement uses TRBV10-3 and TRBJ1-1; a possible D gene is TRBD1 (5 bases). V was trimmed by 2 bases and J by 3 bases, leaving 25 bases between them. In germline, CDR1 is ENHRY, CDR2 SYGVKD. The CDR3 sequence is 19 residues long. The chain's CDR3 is CAISETLGAVRRFDTEAFF. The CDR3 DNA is TGTGCCATCAGTGAGACCCTCGGGGCTGTCCGCCGCTTTGACACTGAAGCTTTCTTT.

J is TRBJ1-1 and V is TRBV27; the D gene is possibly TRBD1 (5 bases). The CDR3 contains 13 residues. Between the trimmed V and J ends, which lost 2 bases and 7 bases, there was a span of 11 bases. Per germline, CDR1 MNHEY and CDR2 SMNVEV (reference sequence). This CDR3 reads CASSLRGPDEAFF. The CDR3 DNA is TGTGCCAGCAGTTTAAGGGGTCCAGATGAAGCTTTCTTT.

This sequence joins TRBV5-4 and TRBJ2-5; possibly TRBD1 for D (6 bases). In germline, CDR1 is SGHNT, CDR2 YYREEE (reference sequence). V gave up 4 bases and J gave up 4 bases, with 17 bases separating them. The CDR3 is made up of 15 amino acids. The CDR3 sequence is CASSLRTVPRETQYF. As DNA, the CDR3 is TGTGCCAGCAGCCTCCGGACAGTCCCTCGAGAGACCCAGTACTTC.

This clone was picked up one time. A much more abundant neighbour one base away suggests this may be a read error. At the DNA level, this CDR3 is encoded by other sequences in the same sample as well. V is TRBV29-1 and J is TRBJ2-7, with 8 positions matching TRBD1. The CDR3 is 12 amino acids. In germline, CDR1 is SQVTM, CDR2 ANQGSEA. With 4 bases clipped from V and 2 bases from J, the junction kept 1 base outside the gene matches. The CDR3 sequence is CSVGQGTYEQYF. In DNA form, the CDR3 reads TGCAGCGTTGGACAGGGGACCTACGAGCAGTACTTC.

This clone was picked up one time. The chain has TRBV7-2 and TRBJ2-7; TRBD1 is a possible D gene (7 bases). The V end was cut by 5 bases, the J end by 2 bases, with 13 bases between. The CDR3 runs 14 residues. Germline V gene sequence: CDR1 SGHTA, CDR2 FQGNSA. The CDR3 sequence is CASSRGDSPYEQYF. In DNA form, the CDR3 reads TGTGCCAGCAGCAGGGGGGACAGCCCCTACGAGCAGTACTTC.

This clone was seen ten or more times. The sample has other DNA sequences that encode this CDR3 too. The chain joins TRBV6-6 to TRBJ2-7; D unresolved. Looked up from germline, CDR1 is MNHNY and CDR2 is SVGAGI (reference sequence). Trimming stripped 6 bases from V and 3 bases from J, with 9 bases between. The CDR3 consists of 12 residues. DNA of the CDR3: TGTGCCAGCAGCACACCGCTCTACGAGCAGTACTTC. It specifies CASSTPLYEQYF.